These 21 T cell receptor beta chains were all obtained from the same sample, sequenced in a study of beta chain features in type 1 diabetes. Their target antigens are unknown. Study observations and caveats: Moderate but significant shortening of TCRB CDR3s was recorded in all four CD4+ subsets from Type 1 diabetes patients.

Every bit of the isolated RNA underwent reverse transcription, so sequencing read expressed TCRB transcripts. The protocol was immunoSEQ multiplex PCR, while the TCRdb copy is restricted to in-frame clones and leaves out a portion. This table has 600,000 to 750,000 clones, about an eighth appearing once. Sequenced sample: naive CD4+ T cells from blood. These receptors were collected from a man aged 25-45 years with type 1 diabetes.

A few counts support this clone. The genes are TRBV28 and TRBJ1-2, with TRBD1 as a possible D gene (5 bases). V was pared by 1 base and J by 2 bases, with 14 bases between. Germline values: CDR1 MDHEN, CDR2 SYDVKM. This CDR3 has 16 residues. Here the CDR3 DNA reads TGTGCCAGCAGTTTATCGGGGGTTTTACCAAACTATGGCTACACCTTC. Translated, it gives CASSLSGVLPNYGYTF.

The chain recombines TRBV6-1 with TRBJ2-1; 12 nucleotides line up with TRBD1. This CDR3 has 15 residues. Per the germline V gene, CDR1 is MNHNS and CDR2 is SASEGT. Unmatched junction bases numbered 2, after V lost 0 bases and J lost 8 bases. The CDR3 coding sequence is TGTGCCAGCAGTGAAGCGGGACAGGGGGCCCATGAGCAGTTCTTC. It yields the protein CASSEAGQGAHEQFF.

The rearrangement links TRBV7-2 to TRBJ1-3, with TRBD1 matching 7 bases. The V gene's germline CDR1 is SGHTA and CDR2 FQGNSA. The CDR3 runs to 15 residues. Unmatched junction bases numbered 8, after V lost 5 bases and J lost 4 bases. For the CDR3, the DNA is TGTGCCAGCAGCCCTAGGAGGGGGCCCGGAAACACCATATATTTT. Its translation is CASSPRRGPGNTIYF.

This clone was detected a few times. The V gene is TRBV19, the J gene TRBJ1-4; D is unclear. V was clipped by 4 bases and J by 0 bases, with 9 bases between them. There are 15 residues in the CDR3. The germline V gene has CDR1 LNHDA and CDR2 SQIVND (reference sequence). In DNA form, the CDR3 reads TGTGCCAGTAGTAACCGACCAGCAACTAATGAAAAACTGTTTTTT. Translation: CASSNRPATNEKLFF.

This clone was recorded a few times. The chain is built from TRBV9 and TRBJ1-2; 9 bases agree with TRBD1. Unmatched junction bases numbered 5, after V lost 4 bases and J lost 7 bases. Germline V lookup: CDR1 SGDLS, CDR2 YYNGEE. The CDR3 sequence is 13 residues long. As DNA, the CDR3 is TGTGCCAGCAGCCCCCGGACAGGGGTTGGCTACACCTTC. Translation: CASSPRTGVGYTF. Full variable domain (remainder filled in from reference TRBV9 and TRBJ1-2): DSGVTQTPKHLITATGQRVTLRCSPRSGDLSVYWYQQSLDQGLQFLIQYYNGEERAKGNILERFSAQQFPDLHSELNLSSLELGDSALYFCASSPRTGVGYTFGSGTRLTVV.

This clone was found a few times. The V call is TRBV13, the J call TRBJ2-1; 16 bases match TRBD2. The V gene end was trimmed by 4 bases and the J gene end by 7 bases; junction bases not matched to a gene: 10. Germline CDR1 PRHDT, CDR2 FYEKMQ (reference sequence). CDR3 length: 18 residues. The CDR3 protein is CASSSRPGLAGGQNEQFF. The CDR3 nucleotides read TGTGCCAGCAGCTCGAGACCGGGACTAGCGGGGGGGCAAAATGAGCAGTTCTTC. Combining the CDR3 with reference TRBV13 and TRBJ2-1 gives the whole variable domain AAGVIQSPRHLIKEKRETATLKCYPIPRHDTVYWYQQGPGQDPQFLISFYEKMQSDKGSIPDRFSAQQFSDYHSELNMSSLELGDSALYFCASSSRPGLAGGQNEQFFGPGTRLTVL.

The chain employs TRBV6-5 and TRBJ2-4; 7 nucleotides agree with TRBD1. Unmatched junction bases numbered 8, after V lost 4 bases and J lost 2 bases. The CDR3 runs 16 residues. Germline V gene sequence: CDR1 MNHEY, CDR2 SVGAGI. The CDR3 reads CASSSSGTVTKNIQYF. For the CDR3, the DNA is TGTGCCAGCAGTTCGTCAGGGACAGTCACCAAAAACATTCAGTACTTC.

The chain has TRBV27 and TRBJ2-2, with D perhaps assigned TRBD1 or TRBD2 (5 bases each). The CDR3 extends over 16 amino acids. CDR1 is MNHEY, CDR2 SMNVEV, per germline (reference sequence). The V and J ends lost 5 bases and 0 bases respectively, with 13 bases between them. The CDR3 region is CASSRGRFANTGELFF. DNA for the CDR3: TGTGCCAGCAGTCGGGGACGGTTCGCGAACACCGGGGAGCTGTTTTTT.

This clone has just a few counts. The chain has TRBV7-9 and TRBJ1-2; D is unclear. Germline assignment: CDR1 SEHNR and CDR2 FQNEAQ (reference sequence). With 2 bases removed from V and 8 bases from J, the gap between germline ends came to 6 bases. The CDR3 extends over 11 amino acids. This CDR3 is CASSLNAGYTF. CDR3 coding DNA: TGTGCCAGCAGCTTAAATGCAGGCTACACCTTC.

The genes are TRBV7-6 and TRBJ2-7; 7 nucleotides line up with TRBD1. The CDR3 spans 15 residues. V was pared by 1 base and J by 1 base, with 4 bases of the junction left unmatched. Per the germline V gene, CDR1 is SGHVS and CDR2 is FNYEAQ. The DNA for the CDR3 is TGTGCCAGCAGCTTAGGGGGGACAGCGTCCTACGAGCAGTACTTC. Protein sequence: CASSLGGTASYEQYF.

This clone was detected only a few times. J is TRBJ2-1 and V is TRBV5-8; D may be TRBD1 (6 bases). Looked up from germline, CDR1 is SGHTS and CDR2 is YDEGEE. CDR3 length equals 13 residues. Trimming left V 3 bases short and J 4 bases short, with 8 bases between. DNA of the CDR3: TGTGCCAGCAGCTCGGACAGATACAATGAGCAGTTCTTC. Its translation: CASSSDRYNEQFF.

The chain couples TRBV19 to TRBJ2-2; unclear D gene. The CDR3 consists of 18 residues. The germline gives CDR1 LNHDA, CDR2 SQIVND (reference sequence). Trimming shortened V by 3 bases and J by 0 bases, and 17 bases separated the two germline ends. The CDR3 DNA sequence: TGTGCCAGTAGTATTTCGCTTAGCCCTACCACGAACACCGGGGAGCTGTTTTTT. This codes for CASSISLSPTTNTGELFF.

This clone has only a few counts. The rearrangement links TRBV11-2 to TRBJ2-1; TRBD1 matches 7 bases. CDR1 is SGHAT, CDR2 FQNNGV, per germline. This CDR3 region has 13 residues. V lost 2 bases and J lost 8; bases outside the gene matches: 3. The CDR3 DNA reads TGTGCCAGCAGCTTAACAGGGGCCCATGAGCAGTTCTTC. Translation: CASSLTGAHEQFF.

In this sample, this clone turned up a few times. The rearrangement uses TRBV7-2 and TRBJ2-5; 8 nucleotides align to TRBD2. The DNA end is a closer match to TRBJ2-7, so the J assignment may be wrong. This CDR3 has 13 residues. CDR1 and CDR2 (germline): SGHTA, FQGNSA. For the CDR3, the DNA is TGTGCCAGCAGCTTGAAAGCGGGGGCCGAGCAGTACTTC. It translates to CASSLKAGAEQYF.

This chain links TRBV2 with TRBJ1-5; D remains ambiguous. Trimming took 3 bases from V and 5 from J, leaving 8 bases between them. This CDR3 region has 13 residues. Germline V lookup: CDR1 SNHLY, CDR2 FYNNEI. The CDR3 spells CASSDGDYQPQHF. CDR3 in DNA: TGTGCCAGCAGTGATGGGGATTATCAGCCCCAGCATTTT.

V and J are TRBV9 and TRBJ2-3; maybe TRBD2 (6 bases). The CDR3 is 17 amino acids. The germline V gene encodes CDR1 SGDLS and CDR2 YYNGEE. Trimming pared 4 bases from V and 1 base from J, leaving 19 bases between. CDR3 residues: CASSSSGGSYGTDTQYF. The CDR3 nucleotides read TGTGCCAGCAGCTCCAGCGGAGGGTCCTATGGCACAGATACGCAGTATTTT.

The chain uses TRBV4-3 and TRBJ2-1; either TRBD1 or TRBD2 may fit D (6 bases each). Trimming shortened V by 0 bases and J by 1 base, and 13 bases separated the two germline ends. This CDR3 region has 17 residues. Germline V CDR1 and CDR2: LGHNA, YSLEER. CDR3 region: CASSQDRGRFSYNEQFF. In nucleotides, the CDR3 is TGCGCCAGCAGCCAAGATCGGGGGCGGTTTTCCTACAATGAGCAGTTCTTC.

The rearrangement joins TRBV5-1 to TRBJ2-3, with TRBD1 identical over 7 bases. Trimming at V came to 5 bases and at J to 1 base, leaving 4 bases not matched to a gene. CDR1 is SGHRS, CDR2 YFSETQ, per germline. The CDR3 extends over 14 amino acids. The CDR3 nucleotides read TGCGCCAGCAGGACAGGGCTCGGCACAGATACGCAGTATTTT. Residues: CASRTGLGTDTQYF.

This chain links TRBV25-1 with TRBJ1-6; a weak D match, TRBD1 (5 bases). Germline V lookup: CDR1 MGHDK, CDR2 SYGVNS. V dropped 5 bases and J dropped 7 bases, with 18 bases sitting between them. The CDR3 runs to 16 residues. CDR3 nucleotides: TGTGCCAGCAGTCCTATCGGGCCGGGGGGAAATTCACCCCTCCACTTT. This codes for CASSPIGPGGNSPLHF.

The CDR3 is CASSGQRKSEAFF. In DNA form, the CDR3 reads TGTGCCAGCAGCGGACAGCGGAAGAGTGAAGCTTTCTTT. V usage is TRBV7-9 and J usage is TRBJ1-1, with D possibly matching TRBD1 (6 bases). This CDR3 has 13 amino acids. Trimming removed 5 bases from V and 7 bases from J, with 14 bases in between. The germline V gene has CDR1 SEHNR and CDR2 FQNEAQ (reference sequence).

The chain carries TRBV11-2 and TRBJ2-2, with 8 bases matching TRBD2. The CDR3 consists of 18 residues. With V trimmed by 4 bases and J by 1 base, 11 bases remained unmatched. CDR1 is SGHAT, CDR2 FQNNGV, per germline. Here the CDR3 reads CASSSFTPGLVNTGELFF. The DNA of the CDR3 is TGTGCCAGCAGCTCCTTCACACCGGGACTAGTGAACACCGGGGAGCTGTTTTTT.